Sequencing of this T cell receptor beta chain was carried out in a study of blood T cell repertoires in COVID-19. As for the study in general: There were acute and convalescent COVID-19 samples, and they came from the United States, Italy and Spain.

The data were produced by immunoSEQ multiplex PCR, yet TCRdb's version contains in-frame clones alone and is incomplete. The sample includes approximately 350,000 clones, around 86% of them seen just once. Recruitment covered about two dozen US areas and drew participants whose ages spanned roughly 18 to 100 years. Categorization into cohorts depended on clinical history that participants reported. Sequences were obtained from PBMCs or T cells enriched from blood (not recorded which). This clonotype was obtained from a woman aged 45-65 years who had recovered from COVID-19.

The CDR3 nucleotides are TGCGCCAGCAATTCCGGGAGAGAAGCTTTCTTT. Amino acids: CASNSGREAFF. The V gene is TRBV5-1, the J gene TRBJ1-1; D not resolved. The germline gives CDR1 SGHRS, CDR2 YFSETQ. This CDR3 region has 11 residues. Trimming shortened V by 6 bases and J by 8 bases, and 11 bases separated the two germline ends. Looking up the rest from reference TRBV5-1 and TRBJ1-1 gives the full variable domain: KAGVTQTPRYLIKTRGQQVTLSCSPISGHRSVSWYQQTPGQGLQFLFEYFSETQRNKGNFPGRFSGRQFSNSRSEMNVSTLELGDSALYLCASNSGREAFFGQGTRLTVV.